Presented here are 15 T cell receptor beta chains from one specimen sequenced in a study of cytomegalovirus exposure and HLA in healthy donors. Primers: 60 Vbeta forward and 13 Jbeta reverse. Using immunoSEQ multiplex PCR, the repertoire was profiled, and TCRdb retains in-frame clones only, with some absent. Of 150,000 to 200,000 clones listed, around 76% are singletons. Sequenced: PBMCs. These receptors were collected from a middle-aged man in good health and CMV-seronegative.

This chain links TRBV4-3 with TRBJ2-3, with 9 bases identical to TRBD2. Germline loops: CDR1 LGHNA, CDR2 YSLEER. V was clipped by 1 base and J by 2 bases; unmatched bases: 10. This CDR3 comprises 18 residues. The CDR3, as DNA: TGCGCCAGCAGCCAAGGCGTGACTAGCGGAGCCACCACAGATACGCAGTATTTT. Protein sequence: CASSQGVTSGATTDTQYF.

The J gene is TRBJ2-7, the V gene TRBV5-1; 15 bases agree with TRBD2. CDR3 length: 14 residues. The trim removed 4 bases at V and 6 bases at J, leaving 2 bases unmatched. Germline V gives CDR1 SGHRS, CDR2 YFSETQ. The CDR3 is CASSQGLAGGEQYF. In DNA, the CDR3 is TGCGCCAGCAGCCAGGGACTAGCGGGAGGCGAGCAGTACTTC.

This rearrangement joins TRBV28 to TRBJ2-3, with a possible D match to TRBD2 (6 bases). V was shortened by 3 bases and J by 6 bases, with 16 bases between the two germline ends. This CDR3 is built from 15 residues. Germline CDR1 MDHEN, CDR2 SYDVKM. CDR3 in DNA: TGTGCCAGCAGTTTCGGGACTTCCTTGGGCGATACGCAGTATTTT. This gives the protein CASSFGTSLGDTQYF.

The CDR3 is CAWSFRGLAGRTGELFF. The CDR3 nucleotides are TGTGCCTGGAGCTTTAGGGGACTAGCGGGAAGGACCGGGGAGCTGTTTTTT. This chain links TRBV30 with TRBJ2-2, with TRBD2 identical over 13 bases. The V and J ends lost 3 bases and 5 bases, in that order; junction bases with no gene match: 9. CDR1 is GTSNPN and CDR2 is SVGIG in the germline V gene (reference sequence). There are 17 residues in the CDR3.

The genes are TRBV28 and TRBJ2-3; TRBD2 matches at 8 bases. The V gene's germline CDR1 is MDHEN and CDR2 SYDVKM. CDR3 length: 15 residues. Trimming cost V 4 bases and J 2 bases; bases outside gene matches: 5. The CDR3 reads CASSSTSGYTDTQYF. In DNA, the CDR3 is TGTGCCAGCAGTTCAACTAGCGGCTACACAGATACGCAGTATTTT.

The chain couples TRBV27 to TRBJ2-5; D gene ambiguous. Germline V gene sequence: CDR1 MNHEY, CDR2 SMNVEV (reference sequence). CDR3 size: 14 residues. Trimming pared 5 bases from V and 5 bases from J, leaving 15 bases between. The CDR3 nucleotides read TGTGCCAGCAGTATCTACGGTCGTGAGGAGACCCAGTACTTC. Translated: CASSIYGREETQYF.

The rearrangement joins TRBV19 to TRBJ2-5; perhaps TRBD1 as D (5 bases). The CDR3 spans 12 residues. Germline-derived CDR1 and CDR2 are LNHDA and SQIVND (reference sequence). V was cut by 6 bases and J by 4 bases, with 9 bases left in between. The CDR3 nucleotides are TGTGCCAGTAGCGACAGTAGAGAGACCCAGTACTTC. The encoded protein is CASSDSRETQYF.

This clone was detected only a few times. V usage is TRBV6-5 and J usage is TRBJ2-5; 7 nucleotides match TRBD2. CDR1 and CDR2 (germline): MNHEY, SVGAGI. CDR3 length: 14 amino acids. With 6 bases clipped from V and 2 bases from J, the junction kept 6 bases outside the gene matches. CDR3 loop: CASSSGTIQETQYF. DNA for the CDR3: TGTGCCAGCAGCTCCGGGACTATTCAAGAGACCCAGTACTTC.

The V and J genes are TRBV30 and TRBJ2-3; 10 bases match TRBD2. V shed 3 bases, J shed 4 bases, and the junction held 1 base outside the gene matches. There are 13 residues in the CDR3. Germline loops: CDR1 GTSNPN, CDR2 SVGIG (reference sequence). The CDR3 bases are TGTGCCTGGAGAGCGGGAGGGCCAGATACGCAGTATTTT. Residues: CAWRAGGPDTQYF.

The chain carries TRBV6-6 and TRBJ2-2; D might be TRBD2 (7 bases). Germline V gene sequence: CDR1 MNHNY, CDR2 SVGAGI (reference sequence). V gave up 7 bases and J gave up 4 bases, with 16 bases separating them. The CDR3 totals 15 residues. The CDR3: CASIRGASGTGELFF. For the CDR3, the DNA is TGTGCCAGCATCCGGGGGGCTAGCGGCACCGGGGAGCTGTTTTTT.

CDR3 loop: CASSARGRQETQYF. CDR3 DNA sequence: TGTGCCAGCAGCGCCAGGGGGAGGCAAGAGACCCAGTACTTC. The chain uses TRBV7-9 and TRBJ2-5, with D possibly matching TRBD1 (7 bases). The CDR3 covers 14 residues. Between the trimmed V and J ends, which lost 5 bases and 2 bases, there was a span of 12 bases. Looked up from germline, CDR1 is SEHNR and CDR2 is FQNEAQ (reference sequence). The full variable domain, completed using reference TRBV7-9 and TRBJ2-5, is DTGVSQNPRHKITKRGQNVTFRCDPISEHNRLYWYRQTLGQGPEFLTYFQNEAQLEKSRLLSDRFSAERPKGSFSTLEIQRTEQGDSAMYLCASSARGRQETQYFGPGTRLLVL.

The gene calls are TRBV6-5 and TRBJ2-6; 7 positions agree with TRBD1. The V gene's germline CDR1 is MNHEY and CDR2 SVGAGI. The V segment lost 6 bases and the J segment 2 bases; nucleotides outside the gene matches: 4. The CDR3 runs 15 residues. CDR3 sequence (DNA): TGTGCCAGCAGCAACGACAGGGCTGGGGCCAACGTCCTGACTTTC. This translates into CASSNDRAGANVLTF.

V gene TRBV30 combines with J gene TRBJ1-2; 10 bases map to TRBD1. CDR1 GTSNPN and CDR2 SVGIG come from the germline V gene (reference sequence). After removal of 5 bases from V and 4 bases from J, the junction contained 1 base not matched to a gene. This CDR3 contains 12 residues. CDR3 sequence (DNA): TGTGCCTGGGGGACAGGGGCCTATGGCTACACCTTC. Translation: CAWGTGAYGYTF.

This clone has a handful of counts. This chain joins TRBV5-1 and TRBJ1-6; tentative D call: TRBD1 (5 bases). V lost 0 bases to trimming and J lost 0 bases, with 16 bases between them. Germline V gene sequence: CDR1 SGHRS, CDR2 YFSETQ. This CDR3 is 19 amino acids long. CDR3: CASSLASPGSVSYNSPLHF. CDR3 bases: TGCGCCAGCAGCTTGGCCTCTCCAGGGTCGGTCTCCTATAATTCACCCCTCCACTTT.

This chain uses TRBV11-1 with TRBJ1-1; D might be TRBD1 (5 bases). CDR1 is SGHAT, CDR2 FQDESV, per germline (reference sequence). Trimming took off 1 base at V and 3 bases at J, with 12 bases between the two ends. CDR3 length: 15 residues. In DNA, the CDR3 is TGTGCCAGCAGCTTAGGTGGGGCCGCGGACACTGAAGCTTTCTTT. Its protein product is CASSLGGAADTEAFF.